What follows describes a single T cell receptor (beta chain). In germline, CDR1 is MNHEY, CDR2 SVGAGI. Trimming removed 5 bases at V and 6 bases at J, with 14 bases between. The CDR3 has 13 amino acids. This entry is derived from a study of blood T cell repertoires in COVID-19. As for the study in general: Samples representing acute and convalescent COVID-19 were sourced from the United States, Italy and Spain. T cells, B-cell-depleted T cells, or PBMCs supplied cDNA or gDNA.

TCRdb's table, derived via immunoSEQ multiplex PCR, lists solely in-frame clones and lacks some. The data hold over 450,000 clones, with 89% observed a single time. The chain couples TRBV6-5 to TRBJ2-7, with D maybe TRBD2 (6 bases). Sample: peripheral blood. The receptor's source is a man aged 18 to 29 with COVID-19, enrolled during active disease. The CDR3 here is CASSPLTSSEQYF. For the CDR3, the DNA is TGTGCCAGCAGTCCCCTGACTAGTTCCGAGCAGTACTTC.